One T cell receptor (beta chain) is described in this entry. Its target is not known. V shed 0 bases, J shed 8 bases, and the junction held 18 bases outside the gene matches. Germline CDR1 reads LNHNV; CDR2 reads YYDKDF (reference sequence). The CDR3 has 18 residues. The data are from a study of shared clonotypes between healthy human individuals. This was a deep-level run. TCRdb's copy holds only in-frame clones and misses some; the assay was immunoSEQ multiplex PCR. The sample has roughly 700,000 clones, 74% seen once. General study points: In the sorted subsets, rarefaction showed sequencing was incomplete despite large depth. The low donor count limited represented genetic and exposure-history diversity. Naive subsets generally exceeded memory subsets in estimated richness.

This clonotype originated in a woman under 40 in good health. The sample was memory CD4+ T cells sorted from blood. The subset here: CD45RA-negative fraction. The chain employs TRBV15 and TRBJ1-2; TRBD1 matches 7 bases. The CDR3 here is CATSRDLLAGQRKGGYTF. In nucleotides, the CDR3 is TGTGCCACCAGCAGAGATTTATTGGCGGGACAGAGGAAAGGCGGCTACACCTTC.